This TCR beta chain was recovered during a study of beta chain features in type 1 diabetes. Study-level background: Age, gender, cell numbers and subset yield matched between patients and controls.

The study reverse transcribed the entire isolated RNA, so it sequenced expressed TCRB transcripts. Method: immunoSEQ multiplex PCR; TCRdb's copy keeps in-frame clones and lacks some. The sample records 430,000 or so clones, 11% being singletons. This clone was observed a few times. What it binds is not known. Germline V gene lookup returns CDR1 PRHDT and CDR2 FYEKMQ (reference sequence). V shed 5 bases and J shed 4 bases, with 12 bases lying between them. The CDR3 is 15 residues long. Findings and caveats of the study: The analysis here could not establish whether HLA type shapes TCRB rearrangement.

This TCR derives from a woman under 30 in good health. The sequenced material came from naive CD4+ T cells from blood. The V call is TRBV13, the J call TRBJ2-6; weak D call: TRBD1 (5 bases). CDR3 region: CASSIRVAGANVLTF. CDR3 DNA sequence: TGTGCCAGCAGCATCAGGGTTGCCGGGGCCAACGTCCTGACTTTC.